Listed below are T cell receptor beta chains from one sample, sequenced in a study of vaccination and CD4 T cells after COVID-19. Each CDR3 protein gets one entry after TCRdb re-called the PCR reads with MiXCR. The table records 10,000 to 15,000 distinct CDR3 sequences, 55% to 65% of them present only once. The antigens of these receptors remain unknown. The sequenced sample was CD4+ T cells from blood, cultured in vitro. The receptors come from a human donor who had recovered from COVID-19. The CDR3 runs from the conserved cysteine through the conserved F or W. A D gene is named only where the DNA matches it firmly. Clone size is stated in some rows and not others, as once, few, many or a class when expanded.

d_call	clone_size	j_call	v_call	cdr3_nt	cdr3_aa
NA	NA	TRBJ1-2	TRBV20-1	TGCAGTGCTAGAGATTCCCGCGGTAGGGTCTATGGCTACACCTTC	CSARDSRGRVYGYTF
NA	NA	TRBJ1-6	TRBV12-3/TRBV12-4	TGTGCCAGCAGCTTCTATGGAGATTCACCCCTCCACTTT	CASSFYGDSPLHF
NA	NA	TRBJ1-1	TRBV20-1	TGCAGTGCCTCAATTCAAGACATTGAAGCTTTCTTT	CSASIQDIEAFF
NA	NA	TRBJ1-5	TRBV7-2	TGTGCCAGCAGCTTAGCTGTGCATCAGCCCCAGCATTTT	CASSLAVHQPQHF
NA	NA	TRBJ1-5	TRBV2	TGTGCCAGCAGGTGGCAGAGCAATCAGCCCCAGCATTTT	CASRWQSNQPQHF
TRBD2	NA	TRBJ2-7	TRBV10-3	TGTGCCATCAGTGAAGGGACTAGCGGGAGCTACGAGCAGTACTTC	CAISEGTSGSYEQYF
NA	few	TRBJ2-5	TRBV24-1	TGTGCCACCAGTGACGTTAAACAGGGTAACCAAGAGACCCAGTACTTC	CATSDVKQGNQETQYF
TRBD2	NA	TRBJ2-7	TRBV20-1	TGCAGTGCTAGGCGGGCGGGAGTCTACGAGCAGTACTTC	CSARRAGVYEQYF
TRBD2	NA	TRBJ2-2	TRBV25-1	TGTGCCAGCAGTGATAGCGGGAGGGACACCGGGGAGCTGTTTTTT	CASSDSGRDTGELFF
TRBD1	NA	TRBJ2-2	TRBV10-1	TGCGCCAGCCATGACAGGGAGAACACCGGGGAGCTGTTTTTT	CASHDRENTGELFF
NA	NA	TRBJ2-2	TRBV7-3	TGTGCCAGCAGCTTAGGGACCGGGGAGCTGTTTTTT	CASSLGTGELFF